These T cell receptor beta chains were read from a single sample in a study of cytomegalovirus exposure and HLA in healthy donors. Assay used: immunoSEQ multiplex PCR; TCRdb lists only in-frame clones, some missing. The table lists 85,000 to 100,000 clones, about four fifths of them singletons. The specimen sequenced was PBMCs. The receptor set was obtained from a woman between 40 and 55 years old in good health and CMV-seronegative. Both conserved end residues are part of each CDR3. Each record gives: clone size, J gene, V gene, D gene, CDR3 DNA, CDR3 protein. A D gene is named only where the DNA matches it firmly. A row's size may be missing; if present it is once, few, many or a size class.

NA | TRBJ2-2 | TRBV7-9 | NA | TGTGCCAGCACCCGACCACCGGGGAACACCGGGGAGCTGTTTTTT | CASTRPPGNTGELFF
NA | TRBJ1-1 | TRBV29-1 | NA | TGCAGCGCCAAGACAAGTCTGAACACTGAAGCTTTCTTT | CSAKTSLNTEAFF
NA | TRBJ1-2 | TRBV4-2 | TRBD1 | TGTGCCAGCAGCCGCGGACAGGGGGTAGACTATGGCTACACCTTC | CASSRGQGVDYGYTF
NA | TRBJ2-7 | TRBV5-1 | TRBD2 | TGCGCCAGCAGCTTGTCGGGGGGGCTCTACGAGCAGTACTTC | CASSLSGGLYEQYF
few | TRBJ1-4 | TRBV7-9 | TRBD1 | TGTGCCAGCAGCGAAAGGGGGGGACAGGTGAATGAAAAACTGTTTTTT | CASSERGGQVNEKLFF
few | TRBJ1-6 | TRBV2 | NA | TGTGCCAGCAGCATCGGACAGAATAATTCACCCCTCCACTTT | CASSIGQNNSPLHF
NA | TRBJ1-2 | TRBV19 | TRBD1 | TGTGCCAGTAGTATTGGGACAGGGGTAAACTATGGCTACACCTTC | CASSIGTGVNYGYTF
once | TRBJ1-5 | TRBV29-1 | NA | TGCAGCGTTGATTCTGGTCAGGGCCAGCCCCAGAATTTT | CSVDSGQGQPQNF
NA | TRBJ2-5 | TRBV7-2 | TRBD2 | TGTGCCAGCACTCCCCAGCGGGGGGGCCGAGGGACCCAGTACTTC | CASTPQRGGRGTQYF
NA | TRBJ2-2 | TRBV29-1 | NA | TGCAGCTCCTTCTCACTAGTAACGAACACCGGGGAGCTGTTTTTT | CSSFSLVTNTGELFF
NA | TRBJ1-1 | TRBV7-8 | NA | TGTGCCAGCAGTGGACTACGAAGTAAAGCTTTCTTT | CASSGLRSKAFF
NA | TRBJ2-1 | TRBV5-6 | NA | TGTGCCAGCAGCTTGGGCGGTCTGGGGCGGCAGTTCTTC | CASSLGGLGRQFF
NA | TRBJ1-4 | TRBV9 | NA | TGTGCCAGCAGCGTAGGGGGGCTGAATGAAAAACTGTTTTTT | CASSVGGLNEKLFF
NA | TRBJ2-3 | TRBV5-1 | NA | TGCGCCAGCAGCTTGGGTGGAGGTTCCAGCACAGATACGCAGTATTTT | CASSLGGGSSTDTQYF
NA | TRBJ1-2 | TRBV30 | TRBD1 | TGTGCCTGGAGAGGGACAGGGGATGGCTACACCTTC | CAWRGTGDGYTF
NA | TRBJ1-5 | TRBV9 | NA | TGTGCCAGCAGCGTGGGAGTGGTTAGCAATCAGCCCCAGCATTTT | CASSVGVVSNQPQHF
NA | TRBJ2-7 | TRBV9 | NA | TGTGCCAGCAGCAAGGGGGAGGGACGCCCCTACGAGCAGTACTTC | CASSKGEGRPYEQYF
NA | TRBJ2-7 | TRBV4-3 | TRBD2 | TGCGCCAGCAGCCAAGTCAGCTCCGGGACTAGCGGTTACCCCTACGAGCAGTACTTC | CASSQVSSGTSGYPYEQYF
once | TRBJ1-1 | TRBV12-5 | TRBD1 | TGTGCTAGTGGTCCGACAGGGGTAAGGACTGAAGCTTTCTTT | CASGPTGVRTEAFF
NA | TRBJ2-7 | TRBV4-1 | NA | TGCGCCAGCAGCCAAGAAGGGCAGGGGAGCTACGAGCAGTCCTTC | CASSQEGQGSYEQSF
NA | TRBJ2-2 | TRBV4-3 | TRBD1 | TGCGCCAGCAGCCAGAATACAGGGGTCGGCACCGGGGAGCTGTTTTTT | CASSQNTGVGTGELFF
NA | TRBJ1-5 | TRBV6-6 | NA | TGTGCCAGCAGTTACGACCAGGGTAATCAGCCCCAGCATTTT | CASSYDQGNQPQHF
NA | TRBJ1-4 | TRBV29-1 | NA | TGCAGCGTTGAAGCGACAGCTAATGAAAAACTGTTTTTT | CSVEATANEKLFF
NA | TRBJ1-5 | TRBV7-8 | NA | TGTGCCAGCAGCTTAGCGCACCCAGGGTACAATCAGCCCCAGCATTTT | CASSLAHPGYNQPQHF
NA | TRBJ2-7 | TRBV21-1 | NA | TGTGCCGGACCGAGCGGGGGGCCGCCGCCTGAGCAGTACTTC | CAGPSGGPPPEQYF
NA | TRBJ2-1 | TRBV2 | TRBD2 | TGTGCCAGCAGTGAAGCGCGCCTAGCGGGGTACAATGAGCAGTTCTTC | CASSEARLAGYNEQFF
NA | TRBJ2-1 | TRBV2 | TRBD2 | TGTGCCAGCGGGAGGCTAGCGGGGATTGGGAGGGCTGAGCAGTTCTTC | CASGRLAGIGRAEQFF
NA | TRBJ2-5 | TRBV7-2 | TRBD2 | TGTGCCAGCAGGGCTCGGTTAGCGGGACAAGAGACCCAGTACTTC | CASRARLAGQETQYF
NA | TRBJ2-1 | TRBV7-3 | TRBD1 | TGTGCCAGCAGCTCTCGGACAGGGCTTAATGAGCAGTTCTTC | CASSSRTGLNEQFF
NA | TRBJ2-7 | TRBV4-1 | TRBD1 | TGCGCCAGCAGCCAAGATTCCGCAGGGGGCCTCCTTCGTTACGAGCAGTACTTC | CASSQDSAGGLLRYEQYF
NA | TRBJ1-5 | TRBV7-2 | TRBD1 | TGTGCCAGCAGCCCCCGGGGACAGGGGGCGGGTCAGCCCCAGCATTTT | CASSPRGQGAGQPQHF
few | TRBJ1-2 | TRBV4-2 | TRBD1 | TGTGCCAGCAGCCAAAGCTCCTCCGGGACAGACTACTATGGCTACCCCTTC | CASSQSSSGTDYYGYPF
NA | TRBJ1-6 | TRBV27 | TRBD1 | TGTGCCAGCAGTCCTGGGACAGGGGGAAATAGTTCACCCCTCCACTTT | CASSPGTGGNSSPLHF
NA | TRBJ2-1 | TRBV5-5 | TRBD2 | TGTGCCAGCAGCTCCCGACTAGCGGGGGAGTACAATGAGCAGTTCTTC | CASSSRLAGEYNEQFF
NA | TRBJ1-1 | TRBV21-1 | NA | TGTGCCAGCAGCATCGAGGGGGCAACTTATGAAGCTTTCTTT | CASSIEGATYEAFF
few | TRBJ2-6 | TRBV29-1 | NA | TGCAGCATACCCTCCGGCTCTGGGGCCAACGTCCTGACTTTC | CSIPSGSGANVLTF
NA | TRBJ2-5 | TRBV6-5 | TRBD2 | TGTGCCAGCAGCCGGGGGGTTCAAGAGACCCAGTACTTC | CASSRGVQETQYF
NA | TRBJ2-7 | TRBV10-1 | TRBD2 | TGCGCCAGCACATGGGCTAGCGGGGACTACGAGCAGTACTTC | CASTWASGDYEQYF
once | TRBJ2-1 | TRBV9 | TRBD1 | TGTGCCAGCAGCGAACGGACAGGGGGCAATGAGCAGTTCTTC | CASSERTGGNEQFF
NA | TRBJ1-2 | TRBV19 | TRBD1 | TGTGCCAGTAGTACCGCAGGGGGCGATGGCTATGGCTACACCTTC | CASSTAGGDGYGYTF
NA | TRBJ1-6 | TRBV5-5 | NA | TGTGCCAGCAGCGCACCGTCAGGGGCTAGGGCACCCCTCCACTTT | CASSAPSGARAPLHF
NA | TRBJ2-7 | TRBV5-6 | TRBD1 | TGTGCCAGCAGCACACCGGGACAGGACTACGAGCAGTACTTC | CASSTPGQDYEQYF
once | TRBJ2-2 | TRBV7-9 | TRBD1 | TGTGCCAGCAGCTTAGCGCTCGGGACAGTGAACACCGGGGAGCTGTTTTTT | CASSLALGTVNTGELFF
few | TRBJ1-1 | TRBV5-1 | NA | TGCGCCAGCAGCTTTGGGTTGGAGGGGAACACTGAAGCTTTCTTT | CASSFGLEGNTEAFF
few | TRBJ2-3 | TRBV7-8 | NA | TGTGCCAGCAGTTCAGGCAGCTACAGCACAGATACGCAGTATTTT | CASSSGSYSTDTQYF
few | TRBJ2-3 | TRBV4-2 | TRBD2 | TGTGCCAGCAGCCAAGATCGCGGGGGGGCCGATACGCAGTATTTT | CASSQDRGGADTQYF
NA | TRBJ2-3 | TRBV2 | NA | TGTGCCAGCCGAAGGGGCTCAGATACGCAGTATTTT | CASRRGSDTQYF
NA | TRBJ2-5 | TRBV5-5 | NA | TGTGCCAGCAGCTTGGGTCCTAGCTGGGGAGAGACCCAGTACTTC | CASSLGPSWGETQYF
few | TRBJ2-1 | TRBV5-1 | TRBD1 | TGCGCCAGCAGCTTGGAGGGACAGGTATACAATGAGCAGTTCTTC | CASSLEGQVYNEQFF
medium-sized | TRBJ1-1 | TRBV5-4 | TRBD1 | TGTGCCAGCAGCCCCACCCCGGGACAGGAAGCTTTCTTT | CASSPTPGQEAFF